This TCR beta chain was retrieved from a study of cytomegalovirus exposure and HLA in healthy donors. In the study overall: Early released data comprised 75 million to 100 million unique TCRs from HLA-typed donors. Study conclusions and caveats: Common viral pathogens seemed, in a later analysis, to connect with several of the most significant clusters. The study recorded 160 or so TCR beta chains that were cytomegalovirus-associated. For cytomegalovirus status, the classifier reportedly gave diagnoses with high specificity and sensitivity.

V trimming: 6 bases; J trimming: 5 bases; junction bases outside the gene matches: 15. The CDR3 runs 17 residues. The germline V gene encodes CDR1 MNHEY and CDR2 SMNVEV (reference sequence). The PCR was carried out with 60 Vbeta primers and 13 Jbeta primers. Repertoires were generated with immunoSEQ multiplex PCR, while TCRdb's copy carries only in-frame clones and drops some. The sample has 100,000 to 150,000 clones; approximately 65% are singletons. For this clone: The antigen remains unidentified.

This clonotype was obtained from a man aged 18 to 30 in good health and CMV-seronegative. The source material was PBMCs. The chain uses TRBV27 and TRBJ2-3, with 9 bases matching TRBD2. CDR3 DNA sequence: TGTGCCAGCAGCACATCATTCTTAGCGGGAGTAGGAGATACGCAGTATTTT. Its protein product is CASSTSFLAGVGDTQYF.